The 7 T cell receptor beta chains below all came from one sample that was sequenced in a study of blood T cell repertoires in COVID-19 (dated by TCRdb to the early 2020s). Libraries came from the immunoSEQ multiplex PCR assay. This immuneACCESS table, as held by TCRdb, lists in-frame sequences with V and J called but not all clones. Of the missing ones, under half trace to an unresolved V gene in checked studies; the others have no known cause. The sample yields roughly 200,000 clones; about 90% were counted once. Clones ranked in the top ten supply 0.62% of the sample. What was sequenced was peripheral blood. These receptors all come from a man in his fifties or sixties with acute or convalescent COVID-19.

The V call is TRBV4-2, the J call TRBJ2-5; 8 nucleotides match TRBD1. V was clipped by 4 bases and J by 5 bases; unmatched bases: 9. The CDR3 runs 15 residues. Germline-derived CDR1 and CDR2 are LGHNA and YNFKEQ. This CDR3 reads CASSPQDRAMETQYF. DNA of the CDR3: TGTGCCAGCAGCCCCCAGGACAGGGCGATGGAGACCCAGTACTTC.

The rearrangement joins TRBV7-3 to TRBJ2-5; the match to TRBD2 covers 7 bases. The germline CDR1 and CDR2 sequences are SGHTA and FQGTGA. The CDR3 is made up of 14 amino acids. The junction had 2 bases not matched to a gene; V was cut back by 2 bases and J by 2 bases. CDR3: CASSLHGGQETQYF. The DNA for the CDR3 is TGTGCCAGCAGCTTACACGGGGGGCAAGAGACCCAGTACTTC.

The rearrangement joins TRBV5-1 to TRBJ2-3, with 8 bases lining up with TRBD1. Germline V gives CDR1 SGHRS, CDR2 YFSETQ. The CDR3 length is 15 residues. The J segment lost 2 bases and the V segment lost 4 bases, leaving 6 bases of the junction unmatched. This CDR3 reads CASSLQGVNTDTQYF. The CDR3 region has the DNA TGCGCCAGCAGCCTACAGGGGGTTAACACAGATACGCAGTATTTT. The whole variable domain, filled in from reference TRBV5-1 and TRBJ2-3, reads KAGVTQTPRYLIKTRGQQVTLSCSPISGHRSVSWYQQTPGQGLQFLFEYFSETQRNKGNFPGRFSGRQFSNSRSEMNVSTLELGDSALYLCASSLQGVNTDTQYFGPGTRLTVL.

The gene calls are TRBV4-2 and TRBJ1-2; D unresolved. Trimming removed 1 base at V and 4 bases at J, with 13 bases between. The CDR3 sequence is 15 residues long. CDR1 and CDR2 (germline): LGHNA, YNFKEQ. For the CDR3, the DNA is TGTGCCAGCAGCCAAGGGTCGGGGATCAGCTATGGCTACACCTTC. Protein sequence: CASSQGSGISYGYTF.

The rearrangement uses TRBV28 and TRBJ1-5; the D is unclear. Germline CDR1 and CDR2: MDHEN and SYDVKM. Trimming removed 3 bases from V and 1 base from J, with 13 bases in between. This CDR3 is 16 amino acids long. The CDR3 here is CASSFRFSGSNQPQHF. CDR3 coding DNA: TGTGCCAGCAGTTTTCGGTTTTCGGGGAGCAATCAGCCCCAGCATTTT.

The chain recombines TRBV18 with TRBJ2-7; D not certain. The CDR3 has 13 residues. Trimming pared 0 bases from V and 3 bases from J, leaving 6 bases between. Germline V gives CDR1 KGHSH, CDR2 LQKENI. The CDR3 DNA reads as TGTGCCAGCTCACCACCGGGCGTCTACGAGCAGTACTTC. This translates into CASSPPGVYEQYF. Full variable domain (remainder filled in from reference TRBV18 and TRBJ2-7): NAGVMQNPRHLVRRRGQEARLRCSPMKGHSHVYWYRQLPEEGLKFMVYLQKENIIDESGMPKERFSAEFPKEGPSILRIQQVVRGDSAAYFCASSPPGVYEQYFGPGTRLTVT.

A few counts support this clone. DNA of the CDR3: TGCGCCAGCAGCCCCGGGACAGGGAACTACGAGCAGTACTTC. It specifies CASSPGTGNYEQYF. The chain carries TRBV10-1 and TRBJ2-7, with TRBD1 matching over 9 bases. This CDR3 has 14 residues. Germline values: CDR1 WNHNN, CDR2 SYGVQD (reference sequence). V was pared by 6 bases and J by 3 bases, with 6 bases of the junction left unmatched.